The present T cell receptor (beta chain) was sequenced within a study of blood T cell repertoires in COVID-19. Patients of the Seattle cohort, enrolled during active infection, were followed longitudinally. Only in-frame clones appear in the TCRdb table, and some are missing; sequencing was by immunoSEQ multiplex PCR. The data hold 200,000 to 250,000 clones, with more than 75% observed a single time. From germline, CDR1 is MNHEY and CDR2 SVGAGI. Trimming took 5 bases from V and 6 from J; bases not matched to a gene: 5. The length of the CDR3 is 14 residues. Input material: peripheral blood. The V call is TRBV6-5, the J call TRBJ1-5, with TRBD1 matching over 9 bases. The receptor's source is a woman over 75 with COVID-19, enrolled during active disease. The CDR3 DNA reads as TGTGCCAGCAGTCCGGGACAGGGAGGTCAGCCCCAGCATTTT. It codes for CASSPGQGGQPQHF.